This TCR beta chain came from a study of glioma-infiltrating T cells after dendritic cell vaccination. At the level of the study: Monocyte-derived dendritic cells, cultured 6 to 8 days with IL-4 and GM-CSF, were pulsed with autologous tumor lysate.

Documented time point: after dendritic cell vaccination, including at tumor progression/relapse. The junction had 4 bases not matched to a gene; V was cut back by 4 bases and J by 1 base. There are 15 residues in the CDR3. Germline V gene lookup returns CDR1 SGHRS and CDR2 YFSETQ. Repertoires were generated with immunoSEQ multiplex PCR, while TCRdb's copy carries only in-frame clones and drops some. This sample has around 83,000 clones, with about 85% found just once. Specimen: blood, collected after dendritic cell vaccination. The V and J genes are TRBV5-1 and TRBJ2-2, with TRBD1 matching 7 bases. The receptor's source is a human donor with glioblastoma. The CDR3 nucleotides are TGCGCCAGCAGCCTATGGACAGGGAACACCGGGGAGCTGTTTTTT. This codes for CASSLWTGNTGELFF.